Each of the 27 T cell receptor beta chains below was sequenced from the same sample in a study of blood T cell repertoires in COVID-19. The method was immunoSEQ multiplex PCR; TCRdb's version includes in-frame clones alone and lacks a portion of them. This sample has roughly 290,000 clones, with around nine tenths found just once. The sequenced sample was PBMCs or T cells enriched from blood (not recorded which). All receptors come from a woman in her 40s who had recovered from COVID-19.

The gene calls are TRBV24-1 and TRBJ2-1, with a tentative D call TRBD2 (6 bases). Germline assignment: CDR1 KGHDR and CDR2 SFDVKD. The CDR3 consists of 14 residues. V was trimmed by 2 bases and J by 5 bases, leaving 9 bases between them. The CDR3 reads CATSDYGGNNEQFF. The CDR3 nucleotides read TGTGCCACCAGTGATTACGGAGGGAACAATGAGCAGTTCTTC.

V is TRBV7-2 and J is TRBJ1-3; no reliable D call. Germline assignment: CDR1 SGHTA and CDR2 FQGNSA. This CDR3 has 13 residues. V lost 5 bases and J 0 bases, leaving 5 bases between the germline ends. CDR3 residues: CASSPSSGNTIYF. In DNA form, the CDR3 reads TGTGCCAGCAGCCCGTCCTCTGGAAACACCATATATTTT.

This clone was counted once. The chain carries TRBV12-3 or TRBV12-4 and TRBJ2-1; D call uncertain. Trimming removed 3 bases at V and 10 bases at J, with 10 bases between. The CDR3 loop spans 12 amino acids. The CDR3 DNA reads TGTGCCAGCAGTTTTCAGGCGTCCGAGCAGTTCTTC. Translating it yields CASSFQASEQFF.

This sequence joins TRBV7-2 and TRBJ2-1, with TRBD2 matching over 9 bases. V lost 4 bases, J lost 9 bases, and 4 bases stayed unmatched. The CDR3 has 13 residues. The germline gives CDR1 SGHTA, CDR2 FQGNSA. CDR3 sequence (DNA): TGTGCCAGCAGCTCCAGCGGGAGGACTGAGCAGTTCTTC. Translating it yields CASSSSGRTEQFF.

This rearrangement joins TRBV28 to TRBJ2-7; 8 bases align to TRBD1. The germline gives CDR1 MDHEN, CDR2 SYDVKM. Unmatched junction bases numbered 6, after V lost 3 bases and J lost 5 bases. CDR3 size: 14 residues. CDR3 in DNA: TGTGCCAGCAGTTTCTCCAGGGGGCTGGACGAGCAGTACTTC. It is translated as CASSFSRGLDEQYF.

The CDR3 sequence: CASSRSGAVGETQYF. The CDR3 nucleotides read TGTGCCAGCAGTCGGAGCGGGGCAGTAGGGGAGACCCAGTACTTC. The chain combines TRBV7-3 with TRBJ2-5, with 7 nucleotides matching TRBD2. This CDR3 comprises 15 residues. V shed 6 bases, J shed 5 bases, and the junction held 12 bases outside the gene matches. CDR1 and CDR2 from the germline V gene are SGHTA and FQGTGA.

V gene TRBV28 combines with J gene TRBJ1-5; D ambiguous. The germline V and J ends were trimmed by 2 bases and 12 bases, with 11 bases remaining between them. From germline, CDR1 is MDHEN and CDR2 SYDVKM. There are 12 residues in the CDR3. CDR3 sequence (DNA): TGTGCCAGCAGTTTACTTCGGCAGGACCAGCATTTT. This sequence encodes CASSLLRQDQHF. Filled out from reference TRBV28 and TRBJ1-5, the complete variable domain reads DVKVTQSSRYLVKRTGEKVFLECVQDMDHENMFWYRQDPGLGLRLIYFSYDVKMKEKGDIPEGYSVSREKKERFSLILESASTNQTSMYLCASSLLRQDQHFGDGTRLSIL.

The CDR3 is CASSVEVRGRNTIYF. The CDR3 region has the DNA TGTGCCAGCAGCGTAGAAGTCAGGGGGAGAAACACCATATATTTT. V gene TRBV9 combines with J gene TRBJ1-3, with 7 positions matching TRBD1. The CDR3 covers 15 residues. After removal of 0 bases from V and 5 bases from J, the junction contained 5 bases not matched to a gene. The germline V gene encodes CDR1 SGDLS and CDR2 YYNGEE.

The J gene is TRBJ2-1, the V gene TRBV6-2 or TRBV6-3; 8 nucleotides line up with TRBD2. Trimming took 2 bases from V and 4 from J; bases not matched to a gene: 4. Germline V gene data show CDR1 as MNHEY and CDR2 as SVGEGT. This CDR3 has 15 residues. The CDR3 loop is CASSYPLAEYNEQFF. CDR3 in DNA: TGTGCCAGCAGTTACCCACTAGCGGAATACAATGAGCAGTTCTTC.

The gene calls are TRBV28 and TRBJ2-1; 12 bases map to TRBD2. Germline V gene data show CDR1 as MDHEN and CDR2 as SYDVKM. J was trimmed by 4 bases and V by 5 bases; bases with no gene match: 9. The CDR3 contains 17 residues. Here the CDR3 reads CASSPYTTSGGYNEQFF. In DNA form, the CDR3 reads TGTGCCAGCAGTCCCTACACGACTAGCGGGGGTTACAATGAGCAGTTCTTC.

The rearrangement joins TRBV28 to TRBJ2-1; TRBD1 might be the D (5 bases). Germline CDR1 and CDR2: MDHEN and SYDVKM. The CDR3 is 12 amino acids. Trimming took 5 bases from V and 11 from J, leaving 13 bases between them. This CDR3 is CASSLQGLQQFF. The CDR3 DNA is TGTGCCAGCAGTCTTCAGGGTCTTCAGCAGTTCTTC.

This chain connects TRBV28 to TRBJ1-2; 9 bases line up with TRBD1. Germline lookup yields CDR1 MDHEN and CDR2 SYDVKM. CDR3 size: 14 residues. V lost 6 bases and J lost 4; bases outside the gene matches: 6. CDR3 in amino acids: CASSYDRGGYGYTF. The CDR3 DNA reads TGTGCCAGCAGCTACGACAGGGGGGGCTATGGCTACACCTTC.

The chain couples TRBV27 to TRBJ1-1, with 10 bases fitting TRBD1. V was pared by 4 bases and J by 3 bases, with 8 bases of the junction left unmatched. From germline, CDR1 is MNHEY and CDR2 SMNVEV (reference sequence). The CDR3 extends over 16 amino acids. The CDR3 coding sequence is TGTGCCAGCAGTTCTACCTCCGGGACAGGGGACACTGAAGCTTTCTTT. Protein: CASSSTSGTGDTEAFF.

The chain links TRBV12-5 to TRBJ2-3; D is uncertain. The V gene lost 1 base and the J gene lost 4 bases, with 6 bases spanning the gap. Per germline, CDR1 LGHNT and CDR2 FRNRAP. The CDR3 runs to 13 residues. For the CDR3, the DNA is TGTGCTAGTGGTTTGGCCCCAGCAGATACGCAGTATTTT. It is translated as CASGLAPADTQYF. Using reference TRBV12-5 and TRBJ2-3 for the parts outside the CDR3, the full variable domain is DARVTQTPRHKVTEMGQEVTMRCQPILGHNTVFWYRQTMMQGLELLAYFRNRAPLDDSGMPKDRFSAEMPDATLATLKIQPSEPRDSAVYFCASGLAPADTQYFGPGTRLTVL.

This sequence joins TRBV29-1 and TRBJ1-1, with D perhaps TRBD1 (6 bases). The CDR3 is 13 residues long. The V end lost 7 bases, the J end lost 4 bases, and 16 bases lay between the germline ends. CDR1 is SQVTM and CDR2 is ANQGSEA in the germline V gene. The CDR3 region is CSATPDRFTEAFF. Written as DNA, the CDR3 is TGCAGCGCCACCCCAGACAGGTTCACTGAAGCTTTCTTT.

The CDR3 loop reads CATSDPRGAGTSGNSAKETQYF. CDR3 nucleotides: TGTGCCACCAGTGACCCCAGAGGGGCCGGGACTAGCGGGAATTCCGCTAAAGAGACCCAGTACTTC. The chain links TRBV24-1 to TRBJ2-5; 13 bases align to TRBD2. The CDR3 sequence is 22 residues long. In germline, CDR1 is KGHDR, CDR2 SFDVKD. Trimming cost V 4 bases and J 3 bases; bases outside gene matches: 22.

This chain uses TRBV7-2 with TRBJ1-1; D gene uncertain. Trimming removed 2 bases from V and 0 bases from J, with 7 bases in between. The CDR3 covers 14 residues. CDR1 and CDR2 (germline): SGHTA, FQGNSA. CDR3 amino acids: CASSLTHLNTEAFF. CDR3 nucleotides: TGTGCCAGCAGCTTAACCCACTTGAACACTGAAGCTTTCTTT. Supplemented by reference TRBV7-2 and TRBJ1-1, the full variable domain reads GAGVSQSPSNKVTEKGKDVELRCDPISGHTALYWYRQSLGQGLEFLIYFQGNSAPDKSGLPSDRFSAERTGGSVSTLTIQRTQQEDSAVYLCASSLTHLNTEAFFGQGTRLTVV.

This clone was detected a few times. The gene calls are TRBV30 and TRBJ2-7; 7 bases agree with TRBD2. The CDR3 contains 14 residues. The J segment lost 0 bases and the V segment lost 3 bases, leaving 5 bases of the junction unmatched. Germline V gene lookup returns CDR1 GTSNPN and CDR2 SVGIG (reference sequence). CDR3 loop: CAWRLGGSSYEQYF. CDR3 coding DNA: TGTGCCTGGAGGTTGGGCGGGAGCTCCTACGAGCAGTACTTC.

In DNA form, the CDR3 reads TGTGCCAGCAGCCCACAGGGGCTGGGTGAGCAGTACTTC. Translating it yields CASSPQGLGEQYF. The chain employs TRBV11-1 and TRBJ2-7; 7 bases agree with TRBD1. Germline V CDR1 and CDR2: SGHAT, FQDESV (reference sequence). The CDR3 contains 13 residues. The trim removed 5 bases at V and 7 bases at J, leaving 8 bases unmatched.

The chain uses TRBV6-5 and TRBJ1-4; 7 nucleotides agree with TRBD1. J gave up 4 bases and V 0 bases, and 2 bases lay outside the gene matches. The CDR3 is made up of 15 amino acids. Per germline, CDR1 MNHEY and CDR2 SVGAGI. The CDR3 DNA reads TGTGCCAGCAGTTACTCGAACAGGGGTAATGAAAAACTGTTTTTT. Translating it yields CASSYSNRGNEKLFF.

This chain connects TRBV7-6 to TRBJ2-1; 8 nucleotides align to TRBD2. CDR1 is SGHVS and CDR2 is FNYEAQ in the germline V gene. CDR3 size: 15 residues. Trimming took 5 bases from V and 7 from J; bases not matched to a gene: 10. The chain's CDR3 is CASSPGLGVVNEQFF. CDR3 bases: TGTGCCAGCAGCCCGGGACTAGGGGTTGTAAATGAGCAGTTCTTC.

V and J are TRBV27 and TRBJ2-3; a possible D gene is TRBD1 (6 bases). The CDR3 sequence is 15 residues long. The V and J ends lost 4 bases and 0 bases respectively, with 11 bases between them. The germline V gene has CDR1 MNHEY and CDR2 SMNVEV (reference sequence). The CDR3 DNA is TGTGCCAGCAGTTCGAACAGGGAGAGCACAGATACGCAGTATTTT. Its translation: CASSSNRESTDTQYF.

The rearrangement links TRBV28 to TRBJ2-5; 14 bases match TRBD2. The germline V gene has CDR1 MDHEN and CDR2 SYDVKM. The junction had 11 bases not matched to a gene; V was cut back by 1 base and J by 4 bases. The CDR3 extends over 19 amino acids. CDR3 sequence reads: CASSLSMTSGRALRETQYF. The CDR3 coding sequence is TGTGCCAGCAGTTTATCTATGACTAGCGGGAGGGCCTTGAGAGAGACCCAGTACTTC.

This chain links TRBV7-2 with TRBJ1-2; possible D gene TRBD1, 6 bases. The CDR3 length is 15 residues. Between the trimmed V and J ends, which lost 5 bases and 8 bases, there was a span of 21 bases. Germline assignment: CDR1 SGHTA and CDR2 FQGNSA. Here the CDR3 reads CASSPTLTGLGGYTF. In DNA, the CDR3 is TGTGCCAGCAGCCCCACCCTGACAGGTCTCGGAGGCTACACCTTC. The whole variable domain, remainder taken from reference TRBV7-2 and TRBJ1-2, is GAGVSQSPSNKVTEKGKDVELRCDPISGHTALYWYRQSLGQGLEFLIYFQGNSAPDKSGLPSDRFSAERTGGSVSTLTIQRTQQEDSAVYLCASSPTLTGLGGYTFGSGTRLTVV.

This clone was counted once. The CDR3 is CASSLGTGGLETQYF. Written as DNA, the CDR3 is TGTGCCAGCAGCTTGGGGACAGGGGGCTTGGAGACCCAGTACTTC. The V call is TRBV5-4, the J call TRBJ2-5; TRBD1 matches 11 bases. The CDR3 spans 15 residues. V shed 0 bases and J 5 bases; nucleotides not matched to a gene: 3. From germline, CDR1 is SGHNT and CDR2 YYREEE (reference sequence).

The V call is TRBV30, the J call TRBJ1-6, with a tentative D call TRBD1 (5 bases). This CDR3 has 15 residues. V shed 4 bases and J shed 0 bases, with 10 bases lying between them. Germline CDR1 is GTSNPN and CDR2 is SVGIG (reference sequence). The CDR3 loop is CAWTDSSSYNSPLHF. The CDR3 nucleotides are TGTGCCTGGACAGACAGCAGCTCCTATAATTCACCCCTCCACTTT.

The chain carries TRBV2 and TRBJ2-5; D possibly corresponds to TRBD1 (6 bases). The CDR3 consists of 15 residues. The germline V gene has CDR1 SNHLY and CDR2 FYNNEI. Trimming removed 2 bases from V and 3 bases from J, with 13 bases in between. CDR3 coding DNA: TGTGCCAGCAGTGAACAACCGCGGACAGAAGAGACCCAGTACTTC. Translated: CASSEQPRTEETQYF.